The entry below gives a single T cell receptor (beta chain) sequence along with its context. Its antigen is currently unknown. This sample is part of a study of a mutant IDH1 vaccine in newly diagnosed glioma. As for the study in general: Vaccination began 4-6 weeks post radiotherapy alone, or with temozolomide cycles. The therapy given earlier, which was standard therapy, consisted of radiotherapy, temozolomide, or both, and most of the patients received both.

Time point meaning: week 35, safety follow-up. Every vaccine dose comprised 300 ug of mutant IDH1 20-mer peptide plus topical imiquimod. In weeks 1, 3, 5, 7, 11, 15, 19 and 23, patients were vaccinated. V gave up 5 bases and J gave up 7 bases; unmatched junction bases: 5. Per germline, CDR1 MNHEY and CDR2 SVGAGI. The CDR3 has 13 residues. Sequencing used immunoSEQ multiplex PCR; TCRdb keeps in-frame clones, though not all of them. Here the sample spans some 44,000 clones, 65% to 90% being singletons. This specimen was PBMCs, taken from a glioma patient whose treatment included an IDH1 peptide vaccine. The V and J genes are TRBV6-5 and TRBJ2-3; TRBD1 matches 8 bases. The source is a woman in her fifties or sixties with glioma. The CDR3 nucleotides are TGTGCCAGCAGTCCAGGGGGCGCCTATACGCAGTATTTT. It codes for CASSPGGAYTQYF.